This T cell receptor (beta chain) was identified in a study of blood T cell repertoires in COVID-19. Study details: The United States, Italy and Spain supplied acute and convalescent COVID-19 samples. T cells, B-cell-depleted T cells, or PBMCs provided the cDNA or gDNA that served as material.

This clone was detected once. Authors' methods: Amplification from reference gene primers served as the basis for estimated nucleated cell counts. Repertoires were generated with immunoSEQ multiplex PCR, while TCRdb's copy carries only in-frame clones and drops some. V and J calls and clone size follow that table, whereas D and trimming were derived from the DNA. The repertoire has approximately 170,000 clones, more than 75% of them found once; the top ten carry 15% to 20%. The sequenced sample consisted of peripheral blood. This receptor was obtained from a man aged 55-75 years with active or convalescent COVID-19.

The CDR3 loop is CASSQGGLIYNEQFF. CDR3 DNA: TGTGCCAGCAGCCAAGGGGGCCTCATCTACAATGAGCAGTTCTTC. V usage is TRBV14 and J usage is TRBJ2-1, with D maybe TRBD1 (5 bases). CDR3 size: 15 residues. The germline V gene has CDR1 SGHDN and CDR2 FVKESK. Trimming left V 1 base short and J 3 bases short, with 10 bases between.